Presented here are 23 T cell receptor beta chains from one specimen sequenced in a study of CD8 T cells in Susac syndrome. Random hexamers were used to reverse transcribe roughly 0.5 to 1 ug of RNA. TCRdb re-called the immunoSEQ multiplex PCR reads through MiXCR, storing one row per CDR3 protein. Of around 170,000 distinct CDR3 sequences in the sample, 92% were seen once. The material sequenced was CD4+ T cells from PBMCs. The receptors stem from a human donor in good health.

V usage is TRBV28 and J usage is TRBJ1-5; D unclear. Germline CDR1 is MDHEN and CDR2 is SYDVKM. CDR3 length: 14 residues. Trimming shortened V by 0 bases and J by 5 bases, and 8 bases separated the two germline ends. DNA for the CDR3: TGTGCCAGCAGTTTATGGGGCCTAGATCAGCCCCAGCATTTT. This gives the protein CASSLWGLDQPQHF.

The rearrangement uses TRBV9 and TRBJ2-6; 7 bases are a match to TRBD2. The trim removed 4 bases at V and 0 bases at J, leaving 4 bases unmatched. From germline, CDR1 is SGDLS and CDR2 YYNGEE. The CDR3 sequence is 16 residues long. Here the CDR3 reads CASSRGESSGANVLTF. CDR3 nucleotide sequence: TGTGCCAGCAGCCGGGGGGAGAGCTCTGGGGCCAACGTCCTGACTTTC.

J is TRBJ1-5 and V is TRBV20-1; TRBD1 might be the D (5 bases). The length of the CDR3 is 13 residues. The germline CDR1 and CDR2 sequences are DFQATT and SNEGSKA (reference sequence). V shed 5 bases and J shed 3 bases, with 11 bases lying between them. The CDR3, as DNA: TGCAGTGCTGCGGGGGATGACAATCAGCCCCAGCATTTT. Amino acid sequence: CSAAGDDNQPQHF.

The count of this clonotype is one. The chain uses TRBV5-1 and TRBJ2-7; 7 bases align to TRBD2. The ends lost 0 bases at V and 6 bases at J; junction bases unmatched: 3. The CDR3 is made up of 13 amino acids. Germline V gene sequence: CDR1 SGHRS, CDR2 YFSETQ. The CDR3 DNA follows: TGCGCCAGCAGCTTGGAACAGCGGGGCGAGCAGTACTTC. It codes for CASSLEQRGEQYF.

This rearrangement joins TRBV29-1 to TRBJ1-2, with 8 positions matching TRBD1. Germline V gene data show CDR1 as SQVTM and CDR2 as ANQGSEA. There are 12 residues in the CDR3. V shed 6 bases and J 8 bases; nucleotides not matched to a gene: 8. In DNA, the CDR3 is TGCAGCGTGGGGACAGGTAGCCGGGGCTACACCTTC. As protein: CSVGTGSRGYTF.

The chain is built from TRBV29-1 and TRBJ1-1; D perhaps matches TRBD1 (6 bases). Trimming shortened V by 1 base and J by 6 bases, and 9 bases separated the two germline ends. Germline CDR1 is SQVTM and CDR2 is ANQGSEA. The CDR3 extends over 12 amino acids. In DNA form, the CDR3 reads TGCAGCGTTGAAGGGAGGGGGGCTGAAGCTTTCTTT. Translating it yields CSVEGRGAEAFF.

Written as DNA, the CDR3 is TGTGCCAGCAGCACGCCGAACAGGGGGCGCTTAGAGACCCAGTACTTC. Protein: CASSTPNRGRLETQYF. The genes are TRBV5-4 and TRBJ2-5; 9 bases fit TRBD1. The germline CDR1 and CDR2 sequences are SGHNT and YYREEE (reference sequence). The CDR3 runs 16 residues. V trimming: 4 bases; J trimming: 4 bases; junction bases outside the gene matches: 11.

V gene TRBV18 combines with J gene TRBJ2-2; D tentatively fits TRBD1 or TRBD2 (7 bases each). Germline CDR1 reads KGHSH; CDR2 reads LQKENI. Trimming shortened V by 5 bases and J by 4 bases, and 17 bases separated the two germline ends. The CDR3 is 16 residues long. This CDR3 reads CASSSRQGGSTGELFF. The CDR3 nucleotides read TGTGCCAGCTCATCCAGACAGGGAGGGAGCACCGGGGAGCTGTTTTTT.

The chain has TRBV28 and TRBJ2-7; 10 nucleotides agree with TRBD1. With V trimmed by 7 bases and J by 4 bases, 7 bases remained unmatched. CDR1 and CDR2 (germline): MDHEN, SYDVKM. The CDR3 covers 14 residues. For the CDR3, the DNA is TGTGCCAGCACCGAGGGACAGGGGTCTTACGAGCAGTACTTC. Protein product: CASTEGQGSYEQYF.

The V and J genes are TRBV4-3 and TRBJ1-1; the D gene is possibly TRBD1 (5 bases). The CDR3 consists of 14 residues. Germline V lookup: CDR1 LGHNA, CDR2 YSLEER. V lost 0 bases and J lost 6, with 11 bases in between. The CDR3 DNA sequence: TGCGCCAGCAGCCAAGAGTGGGGGAGAGCTGAAGCTTTCTTT. Protein product: CASSQEWGRAEAFF.

The V call is TRBV24-1, the J call TRBJ2-2, with a possible D match to TRBD2 (5 bases). Between the trimmed V and J ends, which lost 5 bases and 6 bases, there was a span of 9 bases. The CDR3 spans 13 residues. Germline CDR1 reads KGHDR; CDR2 reads SFDVKD. For the CDR3, the DNA is TGTGCCACCAGTGGCGAGGGCCCCGGGGAGCTGTTTTTT. Translated, it gives CATSGEGPGELFF.

The chain uses TRBV25-1 and TRBJ2-1; 7 bases fit TRBD1. This CDR3 has 18 amino acids. J was trimmed by 5 bases and V by 1 base; bases with no gene match: 14. Looked up from germline, CDR1 is MGHDK and CDR2 is SYGVNS. DNA of the CDR3: TGTGCCAGCAGTGAATGGCGACAGGGAGAATGGGCCCACAATGAGCAGTTCTTC. Encoded protein: CASSEWRQGEWAHNEQFF.

The CDR3 nucleotides are TGTGCCAGCAGCCCGGGGCCCCGCGACCTGTTCTTC. This translates into CASSPGPRDLFF. The chain combines TRBV3-1 with TRBJ2-1; either TRBD1 or TRBD2 may supply D (5 bases each). V was shortened by 4 bases and J by 15 bases, with 16 bases between the two germline ends. This CDR3 spans 12 amino acids. Germline V gives CDR1 LGHDT, CDR2 YNNKEL (reference sequence).

The chain links TRBV28 to TRBJ2-7, with 10 bases identical to TRBD1. V shed 6 bases, J shed 4 bases, and the junction held 6 bases outside the gene matches. This CDR3 is 14 amino acids long. Looked up from germline, CDR1 is MDHEN and CDR2 is SYDVKM. The DNA of the CDR3 is TGTGCCAGCAGCGTCCCGGGACAGGGGTACGAGCAGTACTTC. The encoded protein is CASSVPGQGYEQYF. The full variable domain, with the rest looked up from reference TRBV28 and TRBJ2-7, is DVKVTQSSRYLVKRTGEKVFLECVQDMDHENMFWYRQDPGLGLRLIYFSYDVKMKEKGDIPEGYSVSREKKERFSLILESASTNQTSMYLCASSVPGQGYEQYFGPGTRLTVT.

The chain uses TRBV4-1 and TRBJ2-1, with no clear D. V lost 5 bases and J lost 7, with 18 bases in between. This CDR3 is built from 15 residues. Germline assignment: CDR1 MGHRA and CDR2 YSYEKL. The chain's CDR3 is CASSSRDKGPNEQFF. The CDR3 DNA reads as TGCGCCAGCAGCTCCAGAGATAAAGGCCCGAATGAGCAGTTCTTC.

This rearrangement joins TRBV6-2 or TRBV6-3 to TRBJ2-2; TRBD1 is a possible D gene (6 bases). The CDR3 runs to 15 residues. Trimming took off 10 bases at V and 1 base at J, with 16 bases between the two ends. Germline CDR1 reads MNHEY; CDR2 reads SVGEGT. The CDR3 sequence is CATRGWGRNTGELFF. DNA for the CDR3: TGTGCCACCCGCGGGTGGGGGCGGAACACCGGGGAGCTGTTTTTT.

The chain is built from TRBV9 and TRBJ2-1; possibly TRBD1 or TRBD2 for D (5 bases each). CDR1 is SGDLS and CDR2 is YYNGEE in the germline V gene. Trimming cost V 4 bases and J 4 bases, with 18 bases left between them. The CDR3 sequence is 16 residues long. The CDR3 bases are TGTGCCAGCAGCTTACGAGGGGCGGGCACATACAATGAGCAGTTCTTC. The encoded protein is CASSLRGAGTYNEQFF.

This sequence joins TRBV18 and TRBJ1-2; tentatively, D is TRBD1 (5 bases). This CDR3 is built from 15 residues. Germline-derived CDR1 and CDR2 are KGHSH and LQKENI. The V and J ends lost 1 base and 8 bases respectively, with 17 bases between them. The CDR3 is CASSPQRDFPTGYTF. The CDR3 DNA reads TGTGCCAGCTCACCACAGCGGGACTTCCCAACGGGCTACACCTTC.

The V gene is TRBV30, the J gene TRBJ1-1; 7 bases are shared with TRBD1. From germline, CDR1 is GTSNPN and CDR2 SVGIG (reference sequence). This CDR3 region has 13 residues. Losses at the gene ends were 3 bases for V and 2 bases for J; bases not matched to a gene: 3. CDR3 DNA sequence: TGTGCCTGGAGGGGACAGTTTAACACTGAAGCTTTCTTT. It is translated as CAWRGQFNTEAFF.

This clonotype was counted a few times. This chain connects TRBV29-1 to TRBJ1-4; 9 bases align to TRBD1. J lost 8 bases, V lost 7 bases, and 5 bases had no gene match. The CDR3 is 12 amino acids. Germline-derived CDR1 and CDR2 are SQVTM and ANQGSEA. The CDR3 DNA reads as TGCAGCGCCGGGACAGGGCGCGAAAAACTGTTTTTT. This encodes CSAGTGREKLFF.

The sample holds a few counts of this clonotype. The chain is built from TRBV18 and TRBJ1-1; a possible D gene is TRBD1 (6 bases). Germline V gives CDR1 KGHSH, CDR2 LQKENI. The CDR3 sequence is 14 residues long. The V end lost 3 bases, the J end lost 0 bases, and 8 bases lay between the germline ends. The CDR3 DNA follows: TGTGCCAGCTCACCTGGGGGCCTGAACACTGAAGCTTTCTTT. It codes for CASSPGGLNTEAFF.

The genes are TRBV28 and TRBJ2-7; 11 bases match TRBD2. CDR3 length: 16 amino acids. V lost 3 bases to trimming and J lost 2 bases; unmatched junction nucleotides: 6. Germline V gives CDR1 MDHEN, CDR2 SYDVKM. The CDR3 nucleotides are TGTGCCAGCAGTTTGGGGGGGACTAGCGGCACCTACGAGCAGTACTTC. This gives the protein CASSLGGTSGTYEQYF.

V gene TRBV6-2 or TRBV6-3 combines with J gene TRBJ1-6; the D is unclear. The CDR3 is 12 residues long. The V and J ends lost 5 bases and 8 bases respectively, with 7 bases between them. CDR1 is MNHEY, CDR2 SVGEGT, per germline. CDR3 sequence (DNA): TGTGCCAGCAGTCTTCGTTATTCACCCCTCCACTTT. This codes for CASSLRYSPLHF.